This T cell receptor beta chain is from a study of blood T cells in healthy people across ages. Germline loops: CDR1 SQVTM, CDR2 ANQGSEA. This CDR3 spans 14 amino acids. V trimming: 7 bases; J trimming: 2 bases; junction bases outside the gene matches: 11. A second PCR, run for roughly 7 to 12 cycles, used a sample-barcoded 5' primer plus a J-beta primer mix. The authors tagged each cDNA molecule using a template-switch adaptor with 12 random nucleotides. TCRdb re-derived calls from the 5' RACE reads in MiXCR, one entry per CDR3 protein. The repertoire holds 550,000 to 700,000 distinct CDR3 sequences, with 25% to 30% as singletons.

This TCR derives from a woman in her 70s in good health. The rearrangement uses TRBV29-1 and TRBJ2-7, with 7 bases aligning to TRBD2. The material sequenced was blood. The CDR3 spells CSANFGTKPYEQYF. CDR3 bases: TGCAGCGCAAACTTCGGGACTAAGCCCTACGAGCAGTACTTC.